This entry lists 27 T cell receptor beta chains sequenced from one sample in a study of T cell responses to AZD1222 COVID-19 vaccine. Generated by immunoSEQ multiplex PCR, the TCRdb table keeps only in-frame clones and is missing some. Here the sample spans 150,000 to 200,000 clones, about nine tenths being singletons. The material was peripheral blood, obtained on day 0 of AZD1222 vaccination. Receptor source: an adult in good health.

This chain links TRBV6-5 with TRBJ2-1, with 9 bases lining up with TRBD2. V lost 5 bases and J lost 7; bases outside the gene matches: 9. The CDR3 totals 15 residues. Germline V gives CDR1 MNHEY, CDR2 SVGAGI. CDR3 region: CASSRGTSRGNEQFF. CDR3 sequence (DNA): TGTGCCAGCAGTCGGGGGACTAGCAGAGGGAATGAGCAGTTCTTC.

The chain uses TRBV30 and TRBJ1-1; D uncertain. The CDR3 covers 13 residues. The V end lost 2 bases, the J end lost 3 bases, and 10 bases lay between the germline ends. Germline V gene lookup returns CDR1 GTSNPN and CDR2 SVGIG (reference sequence). The CDR3 coding sequence is TGTGCCTGGAGTACCCTGATTGACACTGAAGCTTTCTTT. Its translation is CAWSTLIDTEAFF.

V is TRBV19 and J is TRBJ2-7, with D possibly matching TRBD1 (5 bases). CDR1 is LNHDA, CDR2 SQIVND, per germline (reference sequence). Trimming stripped 6 bases from V and 1 base from J, with 13 bases between. The CDR3 loop spans 14 amino acids. The CDR3 region has the DNA TGTGCCAGTAGAGGGGTGTTTGGGTCCTACGAGCAGTACTTC. This sequence encodes CASRGVFGSYEQYF. Using reference TRBV19 and TRBJ2-7 for the parts outside the CDR3, the full variable domain is DGGITQSPKYLFRKEGQNVTLSCEQNLNHDAMYWYRQDPGQGLRLIYYSQIVNDFQKGDIAEGYSVSREKKESFPLTVTSAQKNPTAFYLCASRGVFGSYEQYFGPGTRLTVT.

The chain uses TRBV12-1 and TRBJ2-7; TRBD2 reflects the table's D call only, with no check against the DNA. TRBV12-1 corresponds to a pseudogene. This CDR3 has 15 residues. The CDR3, as DNA: TGTGCCAGCAACTCCCCCTGGCTAGGCCTAAGGGAGCAGTACTTC. Protein: CASNSPWLGLREQYF.

The CDR3 loop reads CAWSPPPRSTGGEQFF. For the CDR3, the DNA is TGTGCCTGGAGTCCCCCTCCGAGAAGCACGGGAGGTGAGCAGTTCTTC. The chain couples TRBV30 to TRBJ2-1; 7 bases are a match to TRBD2. Trimming removed 2 bases from V and 9 bases from J; junction bases left unmatched: 16. The CDR3 extends over 16 amino acids. Germline lookup yields CDR1 GTSNPN and CDR2 SVGIG (reference sequence).

This clone was detected only once. The rearrangement joins TRBV5-4 to TRBJ1-2; no definite D call. This CDR3 is 11 amino acids long. V was pared by 0 bases and J by 7 bases, with 4 bases between. Germline-derived CDR1 and CDR2 are SGHNT and YYREEE (reference sequence). The CDR3 loop reads CASSLASGYTF. The CDR3 DNA is TGTGCCAGCAGCTTGGCGTCTGGCTACACCTTC.

The chain links TRBV5-4 to TRBJ1-3; a weak D match, TRBD1 (5 bases). V lost 3 bases, J lost 0 bases, and 10 bases lay in between. CDR1 SGHNT and CDR2 YYREEE come from the germline V gene (reference sequence). The CDR3 contains 15 residues. The CDR3 sequence is CASSSWGGSGNTIYF. CDR3 DNA: TGTGCCAGCAGCTCCTGGGGCGGCTCTGGAAACACCATATATTTT.

V usage is TRBV11-2 and J usage is TRBJ1-2; 9 nucleotides line up with TRBD1. V lost 1 base to trimming and J lost 4 bases; unmatched junction nucleotides: 7. Germline lookup yields CDR1 SGHAT and CDR2 FQNNGV. This CDR3 is 16 amino acids long. CDR3: CASSLAPGQGRYGYTF. The CDR3 bases are TGTGCCAGCAGCTTAGCCCCGGGACAGGGCCGCTATGGCTACACCTTC.

The chain carries TRBV9 and TRBJ1-2; 7 positions match TRBD1. V lost 7 bases to trimming and J lost 5 bases; unmatched junction nucleotides: 11. The CDR3 has 14 residues. The germline V gene has CDR1 SGDLS and CDR2 YYNGEE. For the CDR3, the DNA is TGTGCCAGCGGGGACAGTTTCGGACGATATGGCTACACCTTC. Amino acids: CASGDSFGRYGYTF.

The V and J genes are TRBV19 and TRBJ2-1; perhaps TRBD2 as D (5 bases). The CDR3 loop spans 17 amino acids. The germline V and J ends were trimmed by 6 bases and 0 bases, with 18 bases remaining between them. Germline lookup yields CDR1 LNHDA and CDR2 SQIVND (reference sequence). The CDR3 loop reads CASSDKFSASSYNEQFF. CDR3 coding DNA: TGTGCCAGTAGCGACAAATTTAGCGCGAGCTCCTACAATGAGCAGTTCTTC.

This sequence joins TRBV27 and TRBJ2-3; perhaps D is TRBD1 or TRBD2 (5 bases each). CDR1 is MNHEY and CDR2 is SMNVEV in the germline V gene (reference sequence). The V end was cut by 3 bases, the J end by 6 bases, with 10 bases between. This CDR3 is 13 amino acids long. CDR3 protein: CASSLWGSDTQYF. CDR3 nucleotide sequence: TGTGCCAGCAGTTTGTGGGGGAGCGATACGCAGTATTTT.

This chain links TRBV6-5 with TRBJ1-4, with D maybe TRBD1 (5 bases). V was shortened by 4 bases and J by 8 bases, with 11 bases between the two germline ends. The CDR3 extends over 13 amino acids. Germline loops: CDR1 MNHEY, CDR2 SVGAGI. The DNA of the CDR3 is TGTGCCAGCAGTTCCCTGGGGGACGAAAAACTGTTTTTT. Encoded protein: CASSSLGDEKLFF.

The rearrangement joins TRBV5-4 to TRBJ2-1, with 13 bases identical to TRBD2. This CDR3 region has 16 residues. Germline CDR1 SGHNT, CDR2 YYREEE (reference sequence). The ends lost 4 bases at V and 9 bases at J; junction bases unmatched: 10. The CDR3 nucleotides are TGTGCCAGCAGCCATCGACTAGCGGGAGGTCGTGGTGAGCAGTTCTTC. Translation: CASSHRLAGGRGEQFF.

This clone has ten or more counts. The chain uses TRBV2 and TRBJ1-6; the D is unclear. V lost 7 bases and J 3 bases, leaving 7 bases between the germline ends. The CDR3 contains 13 residues. Germline V gene lookup returns CDR1 SNHLY and CDR2 FYNNEI. The CDR3 bases are TGTGCCAGCAACCCAGGCTATAATTCACCCCTCCACTTT. This gives the protein CASNPGYNSPLHF.

J is TRBJ2-7 and V is TRBV21-1; the D segment call TRBD2 is taken from the table without a DNA check. TRBV21-1 is reported as a pseudogene. This CDR3 spans 16 amino acids. The CDR3 loop is CASRGTDRTSSYEQYF. Written as DNA, the CDR3 is TGTGCCAGCAGAGGGACGGATCGGACTAGTTCCTACGAGCAGTACTTC.

The rearrangement links TRBV7-9 to TRBJ1-2; 10 bases are a match to TRBD1. CDR1 SEHNR and CDR2 FQNEAQ come from the germline V gene (reference sequence). With 6 bases clipped from V and 7 bases from J, the junction kept 2 bases outside the gene matches. The CDR3 runs 12 residues. In nucleotides, the CDR3 is TGTGCCAGCAGTTGGGACAGGGGTGGCTACACCTTC. This codes for CASSWDRGGYTF.

V usage is TRBV5-1 and J usage is TRBJ2-2; 7 nucleotides align to TRBD1. CDR1 is SGHRS, CDR2 YFSETQ, per germline. The CDR3 consists of 14 residues. J gave up 5 bases and V 5 bases, and 6 bases lay outside the gene matches. CDR3 region: CASRRQGQTGELFF. As DNA, the CDR3 is TGCGCCAGCAGGCGACAGGGTCAAACCGGGGAGCTGTTTTTT.

The count of this clone is one. The chain carries TRBV6-6 and TRBJ1-5, with D uncertain. This CDR3 is built from 13 residues. V was trimmed by 6 bases and J by 0 bases, leaving 6 bases between them. Germline V lookup: CDR1 MNHNY, CDR2 SVGAGI (reference sequence). CDR3 bases: TGTGCCAGCAGCTCAAATAGCAATCAGCCCCAGCATTTT. Translated: CASSSNSNQPQHF.

In regard to this clone: The same CDR3 is also encoded by other DNA sequences in this sample. The V and J genes are TRBV5-1 and TRBJ2-3, with D uncertain. The germline CDR1 and CDR2 sequences are SGHRS and YFSETQ. V was shortened by 3 bases and J by 2 bases, with 4 bases between the two germline ends. The CDR3 is made up of 12 amino acids. The DNA for the CDR3 is TGCGCCAGCAGCTCCAACACAGATACGCAGTATTTT. This encodes CASSSNTDTQYF.

The chain has TRBV20-1 and TRBJ1-1; 7 bases align to TRBD1. J was trimmed by 8 bases and V by 4 bases; bases with no gene match: 4. Germline loops: CDR1 DFQATT, CDR2 SNEGSKA (reference sequence). The CDR3 consists of 11 residues. DNA of the CDR3: TGCAGTGCTACCCGGGACAGCGAAGCTTTCTTT. It is translated as CSATRDSEAFF.

This clone has only a few counts. The chain joins TRBV10-3 to TRBJ2-7; D gene uncertain. Germline loops: CDR1 ENHRY, CDR2 SYGVKD. With 10 bases removed from V and 0 bases from J, the gap between germline ends came to 10 bases. This CDR3 region has 12 residues. This CDR3 reads CATSPNSYEQYF. The CDR3 nucleotides read TGTGCCACCTCCCCGAACTCCTACGAGCAGTACTTC.

The gene calls are TRBV5-4 and TRBJ2-7, with D tentatively TRBD1 or TRBD2 (8 bases each). This CDR3 comprises 15 residues. CDR1 is SGHNT and CDR2 is YYREEE in the germline V gene (reference sequence). The germline V and J ends were trimmed by 4 bases and 6 bases, with 20 bases remaining between them. The DNA for the CDR3 is TGTGCCAGCAGCCCATATAGCGGGACAGGTGTCGAGCAGTACTTC. Residues: CASSPYSGTGVEQYF.

In the case of this clone: Sequence at one end of the junction differs from germline and may be a read error. Other DNA variants within this sample encode the same CDR3. This chain uses TRBV28 with TRBJ1-5; D possibly corresponds to TRBD1 (6 bases). CDR1 is MDHEN and CDR2 is SYDVKM in the germline V gene. The CDR3 consists of 14 residues. The CDR3, as DNA: TGTGCCAGCAGTTCCCCCGGGGGCAATCAGCCCCAACATTTT. It yields the protein CASSSPGGNQPQHF.

CDR3 coding DNA: TGCAGTGCTCCCGGGACCGGAGTCCTGACTTTC. Translation gives CSAPGTGVLTF. The chain couples TRBV20-1 to TRBJ2-6; the D gene could be TRBD1 or TRBD2 (5 bases each). Per germline, CDR1 DFQATT and CDR2 SNEGSKA (reference sequence). CDR3 length: 11 residues. Trimming took off 5 bases at V and 13 bases at J, with 12 bases between the two ends.

The rearrangement joins TRBV19 to TRBJ1-5; D perhaps matches TRBD1 (5 bases). CDR3 length: 14 amino acids. V lost 5 bases, J lost 5 bases, and 13 bases lay in between. The V gene's germline CDR1 is LNHDA and CDR2 SQIVND (reference sequence). CDR3 coding DNA: TGTGCCAGTAGTGTTGGTGGGGCGTATCAGCCCCAGCATTTT. Its translation: CASSVGGAYQPQHF.

This clone was counted once. The chain combines TRBV5-8 with TRBJ2-7; D tentatively fits TRBD1 or TRBD2 (5 bases each). The germline CDR1 and CDR2 sequences are SGHTS and YDEGEE. The V and J ends lost 4 bases and 5 bases respectively, with 10 bases between them. The length of the CDR3 is 12 residues. The CDR3 nucleotides are TGTGCCAGCAGCCCGGTGGGGGACGAGCAGTACTTC. It yields the protein CASSPVGDEQYF.

The chain carries TRBV9 and TRBJ2-7; no reliable D call. Germline V lookup: CDR1 SGDLS, CDR2 YYNGEE. V lost 0 bases to trimming and J lost 0 bases, with 7 bases between them. This CDR3 comprises 14 residues. CDR3 region: CASSVGSDSYEQYF. The CDR3 DNA follows: TGTGCCAGCAGCGTAGGGTCGGACTCCTACGAGCAGTACTTC.